This TCR beta chain was identified in a study of T-cell reconstitution after alpha-beta-depleted transplantation in children. Overall study findings and caveats: Reported findings indicate that, about two months after transplant, alpha-beta T cells came from several hundred expanded clones, which were derived from non-depleted graft cells. T cells produced anew were the main source of T-cell counts and diversity one year after transplant.

This clonotype was recorded at least ten times. Its antigen is unknown. As it was prepared, the TCRbeta library received unique molecular identifiers. One entry per CDR3 protein, called by TCRdb with MiXCR from the PCR reads. Of some 16,000 distinct CDR3 sequences listed, 5.1% are singletons. Germline V gives CDR1 MNHEY, CDR2 SMNVEV (reference sequence). V lost 6 bases and J lost 6, with 9 bases in between. The CDR3 runs to 12 residues. The chain combines TRBV27 with TRBJ2-1; D not certain. The receptor's source is a boy between 5 and 17 years old with acute lymphoblastic leukemia, due to receive a stem cell transplant. The sample was PBMCs, taken before TCRalphabeta/CD19-depleted stem cell transplant. CDR3 amino acids: CASRMRGNEQFF. CDR3 bases: TGTGCCAGCAGAATGCGCGGCAATGAGCAGTTCTTC.